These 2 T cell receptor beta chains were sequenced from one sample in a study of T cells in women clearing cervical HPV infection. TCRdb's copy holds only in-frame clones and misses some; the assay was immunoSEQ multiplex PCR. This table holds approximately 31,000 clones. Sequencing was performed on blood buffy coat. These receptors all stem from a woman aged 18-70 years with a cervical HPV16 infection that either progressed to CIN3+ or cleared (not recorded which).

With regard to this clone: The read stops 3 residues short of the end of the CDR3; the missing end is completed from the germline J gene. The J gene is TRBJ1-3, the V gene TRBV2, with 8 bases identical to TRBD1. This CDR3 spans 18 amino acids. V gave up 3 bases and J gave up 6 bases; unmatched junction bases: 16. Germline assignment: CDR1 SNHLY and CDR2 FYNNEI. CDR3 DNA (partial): TGTGCCAGCAGTGACGTTTGGACAGGGAGCCCCAACGTAAACACC. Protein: CASSDVWTGSPNVNT. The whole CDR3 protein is CASSDVWTGSPNVNTIYF.

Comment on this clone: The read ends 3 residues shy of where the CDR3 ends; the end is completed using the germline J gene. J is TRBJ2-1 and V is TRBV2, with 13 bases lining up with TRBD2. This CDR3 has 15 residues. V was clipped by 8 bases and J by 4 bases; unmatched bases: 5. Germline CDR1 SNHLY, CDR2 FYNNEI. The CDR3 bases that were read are TGTGCCAGCGATGGACTAGCGGGGGTATACAATGAG. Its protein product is CASDGLAGVYNE. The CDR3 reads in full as CASDGLAGVYNEQFF.